Listed below are T cell receptor beta chains from one sample, sequenced in a study of response to subunit inactivated influenza vaccine. MiXCR, applied by TCRdb to the RT-PCR reads, yields one record per CDR3 protein. The table records a few hundred thousand distinct CDR3 sequences, 20% to 25% of them present only once. The sample here was PBMCs from blood, taken about 19 months after vaccination. All receptors derive from a man between 45 and 75 years old who received an inactivated influenza vaccine. Each CDR3 is given with its conserved first and last residue. D genes are given only for firm matches. Only some rows state a clone size, as once, few, many or a class for expanded clones.

j_call d_call v_call clone_size cdr3_aa cdr3_nt
TRBJ2-1 - TRBV7-2 few CASSLDPTAYNEQFF TGTGCCAGCAGCTTAGATCCGACAGCCTACAATGAGCAGTTCTTC
TRBJ2-1 TRBD2 TRBV7-8 - CASSFGTSIFEQFF TGTGCCAGCAGCTTCGGGACTAGCATTTTTGAGCAGTTCTTC
TRBJ2-1 - TRBV5-1 few CASSLGIGTEQFF TGCGCCAGCAGCCTCGGGATTGGGACCGAGCAGTTCTTC
TRBJ2-3 - TRBV4-1 - CASSQYAGSSSTDTQYF TGCGCCAGCAGCCAATATGCAGGATCCTCTAGCACAGATACGCAGTATTTT
TRBJ1-1 - TRBV24-1 few CATSDLRSTEAFF TGTGCCACCAGTGATTTGAGGTCCACTGAAGCTTTCTTT
TRBJ1-1 TRBD1 TRBV9 few CASSVGARGPTEAFF TGTGCCAGCAGCGTAGGGGCCAGGGGGCCCACTGAAGCTTTCTTT
TRBJ2-1 - TRBV5-1 - CASSLTPGHSYNEQFF TGCGCCAGCAGCTTGACTCCGGGACATTCCTACAATGAGCAGTTCTTC
TRBJ1-6 - TRBV12-3/TRBV12-4 many CASSHDGGNSPLHF TGTGCCAGCAGTCATGACGGAGGGAATTCACCCCTCCACTTT
TRBJ1-6 TRBD1 TRBV29-1 many CSVQGATGSPLHF TGCAGCGTACAGGGGGCTACAGGGTCACCCCTCCACTTT
TRBJ1-3 - TRBV27 - CASRERQPGNTIYF TGTGCCAGCAGAGAACGACAGCCTGGAAACACCATATATTTT
TRBJ1-2 - TRBV18 - CASSPETANYGYTF TGTGCCAGCTCACCAGAAACAGCTAACTATGGCTACACCTTC
TRBJ1-2 - TRBV20-1 - CSARHGRDYGYTF TGCAGTGCAAGACACGGGAGGGACTATGGCTACACCTTC
TRBJ1-1 - TRBV28 many CASSLRGVSNTEAFF TGTGCCAGCAGTTTGAGGGGGGTATCGAACACTGAAGCTTTCTTT
TRBJ1-6 TRBD1 TRBV4-1 many CASSQGTGRSPLHF TGCGCCAGCAGCCAAGGGACAGGCCGTTCACCCCTCCACTTT
TRBJ2-2 - TRBV4-3 once CASSQDVAGQTGELFF TGCGCCAGCAGCCAAGACGTAGCAGGGCAAACCGGGGAGCTGTTTTTT
TRBJ1-5 - TRBV6-5 - CASSYSTGNQPQHF TGTGCCAGCAGTTACTCGACCGGGAATCAGCCCCAGCATTTT
TRBJ2-2 - TRBV11-3 - CASSLDARVTGELFF TGTGCCAGCAGCTTAGATGCCCGGGTCACCGGGGAGCTGTTTTTT
TRBJ2-7 - TRBV3-1 many CASSPGTSYEQYF TGTGCCAGCAGCCCCGGGACATCCTACGAGCAGTACTTC
TRBJ1-4 - TRBV4-3 - CASSQGGQKLFF TGCGCCAGCAGCCAAGGGGGACAAAAACTGTTTTTT
TRBJ2-7 - TRBV7-9 few CASSPNGTNLRWKQYF TGTGCCAGCAGCCCAAATGGGACGAACCTTCGGTGGAAGCAGTACTTC
TRBJ1-2 - TRBV6-1 - CASSERSGRVYGYTF TGTGCCAGCAGTGAAAGGTCCGGCAGAGTATATGGCTACACCTTC
TRBJ2-7 TRBD1 TRBV6-1 once CASSETTGPTYEQYF TGTGCCAGCAGCGAAACGACAGGGCCAACCTACGAGCAGTACTTC
TRBJ2-5 TRBD2 TRBV29-1 - CSVVREISQETQYF TGCAGCGTTGTGCGGGAGATCTCCCAAGAGACCCAGTACTTC
TRBJ2-1 TRBD1 TRBV4-2 few CASSQESDRGRNEQFF TGTGCCAGCAGCCAAGAGTCGGACAGGGGGCGGAATGAGCAGTTCTTC
TRBJ1-6 - TRBV7-2 - CASSLAWTQSSYNSPLHF TGTGCCAGCAGCTTAGCCTGGACGCAGAGCTCCTATAATTCACCCCTCCACTTT
TRBJ1-1 - TRBV5-1 - CASAPRGSSNTEAFF TGCGCCAGCGCTCCCCGGGGCAGTTCGAACACTGAAGCTTTCTTT
TRBJ1-6 TRBD1 TRBV20-1 - CSARQGGNSPLHF TGCAGTGCCAGACAGGGGGGGAATTCACCCCTCCACTTT
TRBJ1-2 TRBD1 TRBV20-1 - CTTGTEDNYGYTF TGCACGACCGGGACAGAGGATAACTATGGCTACACCTTC
TRBJ1-5 - TRBV6-2/TRBV6-3 many CASSKGRDNQPQHF TGTGCCAGCAGCAAGGGGAGGGACAATCAGCCCCAGCATTTT
TRBJ2-3 TRBD2 TRBV4-2 - CASSQVISGERTDTQYF TGTGCCAGCAGCCAAGTAATAAGCGGGGAACGCACAGATACGCAGTATTTT
TRBJ2-7 - TRBV18 few CASSPDYGAYEQYF TGTGCCAGCTCACCGGATTATGGGGCCTACGAGCAGTACTTC
TRBJ2-1 TRBD2 TRBV11-2 few CASSLVSGSIDEQFF TGTGCCAGCAGCTTAGTTAGCGGGAGTATCGATGAGCAGTTCTTC